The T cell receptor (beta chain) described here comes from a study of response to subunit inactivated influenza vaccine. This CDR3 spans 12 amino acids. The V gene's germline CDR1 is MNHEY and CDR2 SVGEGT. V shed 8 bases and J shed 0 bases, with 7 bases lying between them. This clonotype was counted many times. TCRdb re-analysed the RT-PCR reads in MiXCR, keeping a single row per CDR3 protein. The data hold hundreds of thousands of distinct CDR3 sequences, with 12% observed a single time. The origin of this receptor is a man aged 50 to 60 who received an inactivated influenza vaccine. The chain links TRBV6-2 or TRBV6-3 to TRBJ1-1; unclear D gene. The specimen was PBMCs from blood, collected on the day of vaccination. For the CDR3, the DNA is TGTGCCAGCCGGACTGTGAACACTGAAGCTTTCTTT. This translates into CASRTVNTEAFF.